This T cell receptor beta chain was found in a study of blood T cell repertoires in COVID-19. Methods used by the authors: Amplification from reference gene primers served as the basis for estimated nucleated cell counts. Sequencing was performed with immunoSEQ multiplex PCR; in TCRdb, only in-frame clones are kept and a portion is missing. V and J calls and clone size follow that table, whereas D and trimming were derived from the DNA. The sample lists approximately 450,000 clones, roughly nine tenths seen once, with 1% to 1.3% in the top ten. The V end lost 11 bases, the J end lost 1 base, and 8 bases lay between the germline ends. The CDR3 is made up of 12 amino acids. Recruitment covered roughly 22 US areas and drew participants whose ages spanned roughly 18 to 100 years. Membership in each cohort depended on participant-reported clinical history.

This sequence was found in a man aged 25 to 40 who had recovered from COVID-19. The chain couples TRBV12-3 or TRBV12-4 to TRBJ2-2; D is ambiguous. Specimen: PBMCs or T cells enriched from blood (not recorded which). The CDR3 reads CALRGNTGELFF. For the CDR3, the DNA is TGTGCCCTTCGAGGGAACACCGGGGAGCTGTTTTTT.